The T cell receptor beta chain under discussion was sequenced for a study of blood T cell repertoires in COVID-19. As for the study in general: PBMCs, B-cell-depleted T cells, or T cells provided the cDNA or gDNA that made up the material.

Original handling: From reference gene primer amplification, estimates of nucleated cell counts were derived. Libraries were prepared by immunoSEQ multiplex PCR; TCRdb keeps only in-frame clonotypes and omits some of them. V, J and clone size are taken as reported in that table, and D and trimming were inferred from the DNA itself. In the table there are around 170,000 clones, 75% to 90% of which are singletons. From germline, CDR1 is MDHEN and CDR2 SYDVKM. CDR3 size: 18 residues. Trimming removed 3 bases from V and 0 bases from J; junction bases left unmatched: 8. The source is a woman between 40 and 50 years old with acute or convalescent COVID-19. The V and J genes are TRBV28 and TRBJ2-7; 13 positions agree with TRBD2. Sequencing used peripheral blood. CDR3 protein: CASSLGLAGTVSSYEQYF. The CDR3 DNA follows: TGTGCCAGCAGTTTGGGACTAGCGGGGACGGTAAGCTCCTACGAGCAGTACTTC.